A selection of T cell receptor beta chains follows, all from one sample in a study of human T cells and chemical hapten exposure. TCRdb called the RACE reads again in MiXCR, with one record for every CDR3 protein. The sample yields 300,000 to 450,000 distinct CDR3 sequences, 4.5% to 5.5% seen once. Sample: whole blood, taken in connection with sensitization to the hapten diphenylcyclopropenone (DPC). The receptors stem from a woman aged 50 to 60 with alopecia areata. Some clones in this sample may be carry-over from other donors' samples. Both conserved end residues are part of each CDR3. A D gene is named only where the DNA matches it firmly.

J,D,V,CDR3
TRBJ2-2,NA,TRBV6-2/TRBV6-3,CASSYDVGRQTGELFF
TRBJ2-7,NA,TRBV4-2,CASSQESEQYF
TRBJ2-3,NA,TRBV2,CATRPGTQKTDTQYF
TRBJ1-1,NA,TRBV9,CASSVAGTEAFF
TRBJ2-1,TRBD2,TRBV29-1,CSVGARLAVSYNEQFF
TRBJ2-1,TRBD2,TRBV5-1,CASSSTSGTDNEQFF
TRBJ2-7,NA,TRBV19,CASSIGDSYEQYF
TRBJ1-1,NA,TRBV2,CASAPLNEAFF
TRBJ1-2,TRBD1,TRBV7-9,CASSPDREVDYGYTF
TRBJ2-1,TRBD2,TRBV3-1,CASTTLAGDNEQFF
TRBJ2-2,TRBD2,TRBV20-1,CSARDRAAGGTGELFF
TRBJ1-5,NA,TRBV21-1,CASSKVYHGRRSNQPQHF
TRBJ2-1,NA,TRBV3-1,CASSPGRGEGSYNEQFF
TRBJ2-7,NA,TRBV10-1,CASRNDLQQYF
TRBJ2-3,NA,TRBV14,CASSQVTARGTQYF
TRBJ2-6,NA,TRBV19,CASSMGLSSGANVLTF
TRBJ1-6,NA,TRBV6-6,CASSYQSSGIEPLHF
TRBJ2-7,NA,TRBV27,CASSLQYAYEQYF
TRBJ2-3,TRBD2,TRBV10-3,CAISEKAGEPLGTDTQYF
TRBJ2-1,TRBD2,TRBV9,CASSAMAAGGPKNEQFF
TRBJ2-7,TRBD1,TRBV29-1,CSVGEQGHVKQYF
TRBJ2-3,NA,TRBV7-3,CASSPTGFGTDTQYF
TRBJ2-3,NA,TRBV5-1,CASSPPVGPTDTQYF
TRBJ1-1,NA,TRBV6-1,CASSGGSRGNTEAFF
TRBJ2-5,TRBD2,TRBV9,CASSVAGGSKETQYF
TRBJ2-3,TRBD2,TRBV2,CASSQAGGPSSTDTQYF
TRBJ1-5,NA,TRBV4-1,CASRRDFDQPQHF
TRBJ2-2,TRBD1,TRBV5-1,CASSIGQGGTGELFF
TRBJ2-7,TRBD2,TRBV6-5,CASVSGSSYEQYF
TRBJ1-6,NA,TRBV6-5,CASSYPSLVSNNSPLHF
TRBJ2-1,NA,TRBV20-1,CSARDLWDPYNEQFF
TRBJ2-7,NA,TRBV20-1,CSARNPYEQYF
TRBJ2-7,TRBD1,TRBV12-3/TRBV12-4,CASSLETGGRGEQYF
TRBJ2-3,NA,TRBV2,CASSGGSSKADTQYF
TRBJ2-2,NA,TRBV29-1,CSVVPNTGELFF
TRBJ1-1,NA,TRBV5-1,CASSLSSGANTEAFF
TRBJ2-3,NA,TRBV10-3,CAITAGASTDTQYF
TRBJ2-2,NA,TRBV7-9,CAIGLGTGELFF
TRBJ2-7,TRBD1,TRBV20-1,CSAPDRGRSYEQYF
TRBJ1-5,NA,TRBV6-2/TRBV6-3,CASSYPRGGYQPQHF
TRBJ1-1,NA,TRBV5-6,CASSRTGRTGEAFF
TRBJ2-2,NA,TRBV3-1,CASSTHPPGYTGELFF
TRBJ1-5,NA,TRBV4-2,CASSQQATGQQPQHF
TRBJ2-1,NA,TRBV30,CAWRTTGSGAYNEQFF
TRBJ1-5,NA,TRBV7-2,CASTDHPGPNQPQHF
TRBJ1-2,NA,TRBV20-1,CSVRSRTYGYTF
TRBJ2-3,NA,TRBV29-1,CSVAPSLRDTQYF
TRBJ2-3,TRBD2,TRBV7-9,CASSFPSGANTDTQYF